This T cell receptor beta chain came from a study of beta chain features in type 1 diabetes. Study observations and caveats: Whether TCRB rearrangement is influenced by HLA type was left unresolved in this analysis. TCRB repertoires of naive, central memory and Treg cells appeared more similar among patients than among healthy donors. Shortening that was moderate but significant affected the TCRB CDR3s of Type 1 diabetes patients in all four CD4+ subsets. Diminished insertions and augmented deletions at VDJ junctions characterized type 1 diabetes patients.

This clone showed up just a few times. Its specificity is unknown. The CDR3 spans 14 residues. V lost 5 bases, J lost 5 bases, and 3 bases stayed unmatched. Germline V gene data show CDR1 as MNHEY and CDR2 as SMNVEV (reference sequence). The isolated RNA, all of it, was reverse transcribed, so expressed TCRB transcripts were what got sequenced. The data were produced by immunoSEQ multiplex PCR, yet TCRdb's version contains in-frame clones alone and is incomplete. The data hold more than 95,000 clones, with 15% to 20% observed a single time. The chain is built from TRBV27 and TRBJ1-5, with 10 bases matching TRBD1. Sequencing input: central memory CD4+ T cells from blood. The TCR comes from a man between 18 and 35 years old with type 1 diabetes. CDR3 sequence reads: CASSRQGADQPQHF. DNA for the CDR3: TGTGCCAGCAGTCGACAGGGGGCCGATCAGCCCCAGCATTTT.